This T cell receptor beta chain came from a study of cytomegalovirus exposure and HLA in healthy donors. About the study: From donors who were HLA-typed, an early data release held 75 million to 85 million unique TCRs.

This clone was seen more than once but under ten times. Its matching antigen is unknown. Study results and limitations: In a later analysis, V- and J-gene trimming of beta chains associated with a DCLRE1C missense variant, replicated independently. Previous analysis showed most TCR beta V segments were productive about 87% or about 30% of the time. It has been reported that TCR beta sequences accurately predicted the HLA-A and HLA-B alleles of most subjects.

Germline CDR1 is MDHEN and CDR2 is SYDVKM. This CDR3 spans 14 amino acids. The ends were cut back, 5 bases at V and 7 bases at J, with 14 bases in the middle. Use of 60 Vbeta and 13 Jbeta primers characterized the PCR. This table comes from immunoSEQ multiplex PCR, and its TCRdb copy is limited to in-frame clones, with some not included. The sample has some 190,000 clones, about 80% seen once. Sample: PBMCs. This receptor was identified in a man aged 18 to 30 in good health and CMV-seronegative. The chain employs TRBV28 and TRBJ2-2; D is perhaps TRBD2 (5 bases). CDR3 residues: CASSMTGEGGELFF. CDR3 nucleotides: TGTGCCAGCAGTATGACTGGCGAGGGCGGGGAGCTGTTTTTT.